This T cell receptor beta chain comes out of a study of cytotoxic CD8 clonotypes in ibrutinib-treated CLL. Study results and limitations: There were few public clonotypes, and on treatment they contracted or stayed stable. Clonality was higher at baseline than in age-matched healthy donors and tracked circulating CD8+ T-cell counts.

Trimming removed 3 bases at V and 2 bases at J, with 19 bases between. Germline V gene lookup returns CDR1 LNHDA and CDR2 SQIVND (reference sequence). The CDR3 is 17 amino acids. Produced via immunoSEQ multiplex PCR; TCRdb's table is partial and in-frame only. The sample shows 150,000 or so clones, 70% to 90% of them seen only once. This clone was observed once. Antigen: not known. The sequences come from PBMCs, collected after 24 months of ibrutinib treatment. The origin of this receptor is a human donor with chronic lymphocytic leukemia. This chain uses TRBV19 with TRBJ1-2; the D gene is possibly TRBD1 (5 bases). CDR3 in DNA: TGTGCCAGTAGTATTGTCGCACAAGGGGCAGTGAACTATGGCTACACCTTC. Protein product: CASSIVAQGAVNYGYTF. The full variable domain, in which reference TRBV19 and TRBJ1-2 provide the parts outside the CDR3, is DGGITQSPKYLFRKEGQNVTLSCEQNLNHDAMYWYRQDPGQGLRLIYYSQIVNDFQKGDIAEGYSVSREKKESFPLTVTSAQKNPTAFYLCASSIVAQGAVNYGYTFGSGTRLTVV.